One and the same sample provided the 2 T cell receptor beta chains below, sequenced in a study of blood T cell repertoires in COVID-19. TCRdb's table, derived via immunoSEQ multiplex PCR, lists solely in-frame clones and lacks some. The sample holds 350,000 or so clones, around 80% seen once. The source material was peripheral blood. These receptors were taken from a man aged 30 to 45 with active or convalescent COVID-19.

The V call is TRBV9, the J call TRBJ2-2; TRBD2 matches 12 bases. Germline V gene data show CDR1 as SGDLS and CDR2 as YYNGEE. J lost 4 bases, V lost 4 bases, and 5 bases had no gene match. There are 16 residues in the CDR3. The CDR3 coding sequence is TGTGCCAGCAGCCCTAGACTAGCGGGAGTCACCGGGGAGCTGTTTTTT. It encodes CASSPRLAGVTGELFF.

This clone showed up just once. V usage is TRBV6-6 and J usage is TRBJ1-2; the D gene is possibly TRBD1 (5 bases). V was trimmed by 10 bases and J by 2 bases, leaving 14 bases between them. Germline CDR1 and CDR2: MNHNY and SVGAGI (reference sequence). This CDR3 is built from 13 residues. CDR3 coding DNA: TGTGCCACTTCCCCAGGGCAGAACTATGGCTACACCTTC. Protein product: CATSPGQNYGYTF.